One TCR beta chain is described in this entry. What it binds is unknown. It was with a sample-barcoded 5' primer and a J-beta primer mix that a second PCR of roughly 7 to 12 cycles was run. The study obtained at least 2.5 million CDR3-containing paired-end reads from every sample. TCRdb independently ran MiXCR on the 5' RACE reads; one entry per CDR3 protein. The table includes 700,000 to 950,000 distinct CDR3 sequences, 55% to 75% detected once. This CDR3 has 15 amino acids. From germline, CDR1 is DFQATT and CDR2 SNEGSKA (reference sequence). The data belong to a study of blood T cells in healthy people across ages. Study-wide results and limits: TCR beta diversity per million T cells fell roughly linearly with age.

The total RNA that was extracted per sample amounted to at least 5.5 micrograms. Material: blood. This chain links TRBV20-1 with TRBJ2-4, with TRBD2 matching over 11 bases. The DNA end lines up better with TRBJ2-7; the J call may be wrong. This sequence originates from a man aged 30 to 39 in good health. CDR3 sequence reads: CSARGLAGNPDEQYF. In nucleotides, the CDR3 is TGCAGTGCTAGAGGACTAGCGGGAAACCCCGACGAGCAGTACTTC.